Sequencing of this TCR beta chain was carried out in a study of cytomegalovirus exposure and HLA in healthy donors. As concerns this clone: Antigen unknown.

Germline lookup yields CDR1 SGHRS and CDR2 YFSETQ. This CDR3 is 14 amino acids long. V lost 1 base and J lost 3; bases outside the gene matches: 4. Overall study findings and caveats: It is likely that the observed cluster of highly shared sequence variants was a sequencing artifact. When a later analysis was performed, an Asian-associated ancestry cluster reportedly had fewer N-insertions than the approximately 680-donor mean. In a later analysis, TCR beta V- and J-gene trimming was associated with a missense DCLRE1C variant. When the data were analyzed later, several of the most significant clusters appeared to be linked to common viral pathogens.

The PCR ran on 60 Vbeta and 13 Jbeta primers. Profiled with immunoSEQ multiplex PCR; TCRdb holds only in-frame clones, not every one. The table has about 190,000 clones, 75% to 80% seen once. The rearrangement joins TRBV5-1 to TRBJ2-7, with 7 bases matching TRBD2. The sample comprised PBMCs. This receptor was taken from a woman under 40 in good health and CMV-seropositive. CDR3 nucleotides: TGCGCCAGCAGCTTGTCTAGGACTAGCTACGAGCAGTACTTC. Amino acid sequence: CASSLSRTSYEQYF.